The rows below give T cell receptor beta chains drawn from one sample of a study of blood T cell repertoires in COVID-19. Libraries were prepared by immunoSEQ multiplex PCR; TCRdb keeps only in-frame clonotypes and omits some of them. The data contain approximately 200,000 clones, 83% of them seen just once; the ten biggest clones take up 7.4%. Material: peripheral blood. These receptors were collected from a woman aged 50 to 60 with acute or convalescent COVID-19. CDR3s include the opening cysteine and the closing phenylalanine or tryptophan. A D gene is named only where the DNA matches it firmly. Some rows have no size entry. The others give once, few or many, or a class for an expanded clone.

J: TRBJ2-5
D: -
size: once
V: TRBV6-5
CDR3: CASTFRGAGETQYF
DNA: TGTGCCAGCACCTTCCGGGGGGCGGGCGAGACCCAGTACTTC

J: TRBJ1-6
D: TRBD1
size: -
V: TRBV15
CDR3: CATSRELTGGSPLHF
DNA: TGTGCCACCAGCAGAGAACTTACAGGGGGTTCACCCCTCCACTTT

J: TRBJ2-7
D: TRBD1
size: -
V: TRBV4-1
CDR3: CASSQDRQGTYEQYF
DNA: TGCGCCAGCAGCCAAGATAGACAGGGTACCTACGAGCAGTACTTC

J: TRBJ1-6
D: -
size: many
V: TRBV5-1
CDR3: CASSPQGSNSPLHF
DNA: TGCGCCAGCAGCCCACAGGGCTCTAATTCACCCCTCCACTTT

J: TRBJ1-5
D: -
size: -
V: TRBV9
CDR3: CASSVDGGPGAQPQHF
DNA: TGTGCCAGCAGCGTAGACGGTGGTCCAGGCGCTCAGCCCCAGCATTTT

J: TRBJ2-7
D: -
size: -
V: TRBV11-2
CDR3: CASSLSGESSYEQYF
DNA: TGTGCCAGCAGCTTAAGTGGTGAGAGCTCCTACGAGCAGTACTTC

J: TRBJ2-2
D: TRBD1
size: once
V: TRBV7-2
CDR3: CASSSRDSANTGELFF
DNA: TGTGCCAGCAGCTCCCGGGACAGCGCGAACACCGGGGAGCTGTTTTTT

J: TRBJ2-4
D: TRBD2
size: -
V: TRBV5-1
CDR3: CASSLDAGGPGIAKNIQYF
DNA: TGCGCCAGCAGCTTGGATGCGGGAGGGCCGGGGATCGCCAAAAACATTCAGTACTTC

J: TRBJ2-7
D: TRBD2
size: -
V: TRBV30
CDR3: CAWSGPGSGRSYEQYF
DNA: TGTGCCTGGAGTGGGCCGGGCAGCGGGAGGTCCTACGAGCAGTACTTC

J: TRBJ1-1
D: -
size: -
V: TRBV4-3
CDR3: CASSQDRVDTEAFF
DNA: TGCGCCAGCAGCCAAGATCGAGTGGACACTGAAGCTTTCTTT

J: TRBJ2-1
D: -
size: -
V: TRBV18
CDR3: CASSPQRGPNNEQFF
DNA: TGTGCCAGCTCACCGCAGAGAGGGCCCAACAATGAGCAGTTCTTC

J: TRBJ2-1
D: TRBD2
size: -
V: TRBV11-2
CDR3: CASSLLAGLNSYNEQFF
DNA: TGTGCCAGCAGCTTATTAGCGGGGCTCAACTCCTACAATGAGCAGTTCTTC

J: TRBJ1-2
D: -
size: -
V: TRBV2
CDR3: CASSEGRNNYGYTF
DNA: TGTGCCAGCAGTGAGGGCAGAAATAACTATGGCTACACCTTC

J: TRBJ2-3
D: TRBD1
size: -
V: TRBV9
CDR3: CASSVPGQGSSDTQYF
DNA: TGTGCCAGCAGCGTACCGGGACAGGGGTCGTCAGATACGCAGTATTTT

J: TRBJ1-1
D: -
size: -
V: TRBV5-4
CDR3: CASSFSQGGGTEAFF
DNA: TGTGCCAGCAGCTTTTCACAGGGAGGGGGCACTGAAGCTTTCTTT

J: TRBJ2-7
D: TRBD2
size: -
V: TRBV7-6
CDR3: CASSLALPGGPTYEQYF
DNA: TGTGCCAGCAGCTTAGCTCTCCCGGGGGGGCCCACCTACGAGCAGTACTTC

J: TRBJ1-3
D: -
size: -
V: TRBV6-5
CDR3: CASSSESSGNTIYF
DNA: TGTGCCAGCAGTTCGGAGAGCTCTGGAAACACCATATATTTT

J: TRBJ2-7
D: -
size: -
V: TRBV28
CDR3: CASSLTPSSAYEQYF
DNA: TGTGCCAGCAGTCTAACCCCTTCGAGCGCCTACGAGCAGTACTTC

J: TRBJ2-4
D: TRBD2
size: -
V: TRBV2
CDR3: CASHSSGGLNIQYF
DNA: TGTGCCAGCCATTCTAGCGGGGGTCTTAACATTCAGTACTTC

J: TRBJ2-1
D: -
size: -
V: TRBV6-5
CDR3: CASIKEQGGNEQFF
DNA: TGTGCCAGCATAAAAGAGCAGGGGGGCAATGAGCAGTTCTTC

J: TRBJ1-1
D: -
size: -
V: TRBV7-9
CDR3: CASSFELNTEAFF
DNA: TGTGCCAGCAGCTTTGAACTAAACACTGAAGCTTTCTTT

J: TRBJ1-2
D: TRBD1
size: -
V: TRBV29-1
CDR3: CSGVGQGDGYTF
DNA: TGCAGCGGCGTGGGACAGGGAGACGGCTACACCTTC

J: TRBJ2-1
D: -
size: once
V: TRBV5-1
CDR3: CASRAVSNSYNEQFF
DNA: TGCGCCAGCAGAGCGGTCTCCAACTCCTACAATGAGCAGTTCTTC

J: TRBJ1-6
D: -
size: -
V: TRBV7-2
CDR3: CASSPSSGISPLHF
DNA: TGTGCCAGCAGCCCGAGCTCAGGGATTTCACCCCTCCACTTT

J: TRBJ1-2
D: -
size: few
V: TRBV10-3
CDR3: CAISDSNGDYGYTF
DNA: TGTGCCATCAGTGATTCAAACGGGGACTATGGCTACACCTTC

J: TRBJ1-4
D: TRBD1
size: -
V: TRBV7-9
CDR3: CASSPGQANEKLFF
DNA: TGTGCCAGCAGCCCGGGACAGGCTAATGAAAAACTGTTTTTT

J: TRBJ1-2
D: -
size: once
V: TRBV28
CDR3: CASRYPASGYGYTF
DNA: TGTGCCAGCAGATATCCCGCCTCCGGCTATGGCTACACCTTC

J: TRBJ2-1
D: -
size: -
V: TRBV9
CDR3: CASSVDGGQYNEQFF
DNA: TGTGCCAGCAGCGTAGACGGGGGGCAATACAATGAGCAGTTCTTC

J: TRBJ2-3
D: -
size: -
V: TRBV6-2/TRBV6-3
CDR3: CASSSGQRSYTDTQYF
DNA: TGTGCCAGCAGTTCCGGACAGAGGTCATACACAGATACGCAGTATTTT

J: TRBJ2-1
D: -
size: -
V: TRBV7-2
CDR3: CASSLALLAGEQFF
DNA: TGTGCCAGCAGCTTAGCCCTGTTAGCTGGTGAGCAGTTCTTC

J: TRBJ1-4
D: -
size: -
V: TRBV4-2
CDR3: CASSQDWGDQAEKLFF
DNA: TGTGCCAGCAGCCAAGATTGGGGGGACCAAGCGGAAAAACTGTTTTTT

J: TRBJ1-6
D: -
size: few
V: TRBV2
CDR3: CASRGDPSPLHF
DNA: TGTGCCAGCAGAGGGGATCCGTCACCCCTCCACTTT

J: TRBJ1-2
D: TRBD1
size: -
V: TRBV15
CDR3: CATSARDRAYVTGYTF
DNA: TGTGCCACCAGCGCCCGGGACAGGGCCTATGTAACTGGCTACACCTTC

J: TRBJ1-2
D: -
size: few
V: TRBV3-1/TRBV3-2
CDR3: CASSQEAGWSGYTF
DNA: TGTGCCAGCAGCCAAGAGGCAGGGTGGAGCGGCTACACCTTC

J: TRBJ1-1
D: -
size: -
V: TRBV11-2
CDR3: CASSLGGHGAFF
DNA: TGTGCCAGCAGCTTAGGAGGCCACGGAGCTTTCTTT

J: TRBJ1-4
D: -
size: -
V: TRBV25-1
CDR3: CASSEFGSVASTNEKLFF
DNA: TGTGCCAGCAGTGAATTTGGGAGTGTGGCCTCAACTAATGAAAAACTGTTTTTT

J: TRBJ1-1
D: -
size: -
V: TRBV6-2/TRBV6-3
CDR3: CASSQPDRRRAEAFF
DNA: TGTGCCAGCAGTCAACCCGACCGGCGGCGCGCTGAAGCTTTCTTT

J: TRBJ1-1
D: TRBD1
size: -
V: TRBV4-1
CDR3: CASSQVGTGGGRTEAFF
DNA: TGCGCCAGCAGCCAAGTTGGGACAGGGGGAGGGCGAACTGAAGCTTTCTTT